The rows below give T cell receptor beta chains drawn from one sample of a study of blood T cell repertoires in COVID-19. Only in-frame clones appear in the TCRdb table, and some are missing; sequencing was by immunoSEQ multiplex PCR. The data contain approximately 220,000 clones, roughly 80% of them seen just once; the ten biggest clones take up approximately 1.3%. Input material: PBMCs or T cells enriched from blood (not recorded which). These receptors originate from a woman in her 40s with acute COVID-19. CDR3s include the opening cysteine and the closing phenylalanine or tryptophan. The order of the fields is clone size, J gene, D gene, V gene, CDR3 DNA, CDR3 protein. A D gene is named only where the DNA matches it firmly. Expanded clones get a size class; other rows say once, few or many, or leave the size out.

clone size: .; J gene: TRBJ1-1; D gene: .; V gene: TRBV2; CDR3 DNA: TGTGCCAGCAGTTTCGGACAGATGAACACTGAAGCTTTCTTT; CDR3 protein: CASSFGQMNTEAFF
clone size: .; J gene: TRBJ2-3; D gene: .; V gene: TRBV3-1/TRBV3-2; CDR3 DNA: TGTGCCAGCAGCCAAGATGCTGCGAATGGGCCTACAGATACGCAGTATTTT; CDR3 protein: CASSQDAANGPTDTQYF
clone size: .; J gene: TRBJ2-1; D gene: TRBD1; V gene: TRBV7-6; CDR3 DNA: TGTGCCAGCAGCTTAGCGGGACAGGGGGCTTTTGAGCAGTTCTTC; CDR3 protein: CASSLAGQGAFEQFF
clone size: .; J gene: TRBJ2-1; D gene: .; V gene: TRBV18; CDR3 DNA: TGTGCCAGCTCACCACAGGGGACCTACAATGAGCAGTTCTTC; CDR3 protein: CASSPQGTYNEQFF
clone size: few; J gene: TRBJ1-2; D gene: .; V gene: TRBV19; CDR3 DNA: TGTGCCAGTAGACGGGGCTATGGCTACACCTTC; CDR3 protein: CASRRGYGYTF
clone size: .; J gene: TRBJ2-2; D gene: TRBD2; V gene: TRBV7-9; CDR3 DNA: TGTGCCAGCAGCTTAGCTAGCGGGAGACCCGGGGAGCTGTTTTTT; CDR3 protein: CASSLASGRPGELFF
clone size: .; J gene: TRBJ1-5; D gene: TRBD1; V gene: TRBV6-2/TRBV6-3; CDR3 DNA: TGTGCCAGCAGTTACTCGAGTCAGGGGGACGGTCAGCCCCAGCATTTT; CDR3 protein: CASSYSSQGDGQPQHF
clone size: .; J gene: TRBJ1-2; D gene: .; V gene: TRBV29-1; CDR3 DNA: TGCAGCTCTCAGGCCAACTATGGCTACACCTTC; CDR3 protein: CSSQANYGYTF
clone size: .; J gene: TRBJ2-1; D gene: TRBD1; V gene: TRBV7-9; CDR3 DNA: TGTGCCAGCAGCGAGGGACAGAGCTCCTACAATGAGCAGTTCTTC; CDR3 protein: CASSEGQSSYNEQFF
clone size: .; J gene: TRBJ1-2; D gene: .; V gene: TRBV15; CDR3 DNA: TGTGCCACCAGCAGAAATCAGGGTAACTATGGCTACACCTTC; CDR3 protein: CATSRNQGNYGYTF
clone size: .; J gene: TRBJ1-2; D gene: TRBD1; V gene: TRBV5-1; CDR3 DNA: TGCGCCAGCAGCACCCGGGACAGGGACGGCTACACCTTC; CDR3 protein: CASSTRDRDGYTF
clone size: once; J gene: TRBJ2-5; D gene: .; V gene: TRBV28; CDR3 DNA: TGTGCCAGCAGTTTGTCAGGATTAGAGACCCAGTACTTC; CDR3 protein: CASSLSGLETQYF
clone size: .; J gene: TRBJ1-6; D gene: TRBD1; V gene: TRBV24-1; CDR3 DNA: TGTGCCACCAGTGACCTCTGGACAGGGGGCTTAGGTTCACCCCTCCACTTT; CDR3 protein: CATSDLWTGGLGSPLHF
clone size: .; J gene: TRBJ2-1; D gene: TRBD2; V gene: TRBV9; CDR3 DNA: TGTGCCAGCAGCGTTCAGAAAGCGGGGGGTGATGAGCAGTTCTTC; CDR3 protein: CASSVQKAGGDEQFF
clone size: .; J gene: TRBJ1-1; D gene: .; V gene: TRBV6-6; CDR3 DNA: TGTGCCAGCAGCCCCAGGGTGCGTGAAGCTTTCTTT; CDR3 protein: CASSPRVREAFF
clone size: .; J gene: TRBJ1-2; D gene: TRBD1; V gene: TRBV19; CDR3 DNA: TGTGCCAGCAGGACAGGGGCCCTCTATGGCTACACCTTC; CDR3 protein: CASRTGALYGYTF
clone size: .; J gene: TRBJ2-1; D gene: TRBD2; V gene: TRBV28; CDR3 DNA: TGTGCCAGCAGCCGTAGGCCGAGCGGGGGTAGCAATGAGCAGTTCTTC; CDR3 protein: CASSRRPSGGSNEQFF
clone size: .; J gene: TRBJ1-1; D gene: .; V gene: TRBV20-1; CDR3 DNA: TGCAGTGCTTCCCCGACAGATGAAGCTTTCTTT; CDR3 protein: CSASPTDEAFF
clone size: few; J gene: TRBJ2-1; D gene: TRBD2; V gene: TRBV9; CDR3 DNA: TGTGCCAGCAGCGTAGCTTTCAGCGGGGGCTTCAATGAGCAGTTCTTC; CDR3 protein: CASSVAFSGGFNEQFF
clone size: .; J gene: TRBJ2-1; D gene: .; V gene: TRBV28; CDR3 DNA: TGTGCCAGCAGCCGAGCCAATGAGCAGTTCTTC; CDR3 protein: CASSRANEQFF
clone size: once; J gene: TRBJ1-1; D gene: TRBD1; V gene: TRBV7-9; CDR3 DNA: TGTGCCAGCAGCTTAACGGGTGGACAGGGAAACACTGAAGCTTTCTTT; CDR3 protein: CASSLTGGQGNTEAFF
clone size: .; J gene: TRBJ1-2; D gene: .; V gene: TRBV19; CDR3 DNA: TGTGCCAGTAGAAGAAGAAGCGCCGGCGGAAACTATGGCTACACCTTC; CDR3 protein: CASRRRSAGGNYGYTF
clone size: .; J gene: TRBJ1-2; D gene: .; V gene: TRBV28; CDR3 DNA: TGTGCCAGCAGTTTACGGCAGGGTCATGGCTACACCTTC; CDR3 protein: CASSLRQGHGYTF
clone size: .; J gene: TRBJ2-1; D gene: TRBD2; V gene: TRBV18; CDR3 DNA: TGTGCCAGCTCACCACCAAATGGGCTGTCGGGAGGTGAGCAGTTCTTC; CDR3 protein: CASSPPNGLSGGEQFF
clone size: .; J gene: TRBJ1-1; D gene: TRBD1; V gene: TRBV13; CDR3 DNA: TGTGCCAGCAGCCCACGACAGGGGTGGACTGAAGCTTTCTTT; CDR3 protein: CASSPRQGWTEAFF
clone size: few; J gene: TRBJ1-2; D gene: .; V gene: TRBV27; CDR3 DNA: TGTGCCAGCATCCGCCGGGTAGGCATCATCTATGGCTACACCTTC; CDR3 protein: CASIRRVGIIYGYTF
clone size: .; J gene: TRBJ2-7; D gene: .; V gene: TRBV19; CDR3 DNA: TGTGCCAGTAGTTCCCAAGGCGGGGACTCCTACGAGCAGTACTTC; CDR3 protein: CASSSQGGDSYEQYF
clone size: .; J gene: TRBJ1-4; D gene: .; V gene: TRBV6-5; CDR3 DNA: TGTGCCAGCAGTTCCACTCAGGGTTACAATGAAAAACTGTTTTTT; CDR3 protein: CASSSTQGYNEKLFF
clone size: .; J gene: TRBJ2-2; D gene: TRBD2; V gene: TRBV9; CDR3 DNA: TGTGCCAGCAGCAATATAGCGGGGTCCGGGGAGCTGTTTTTT; CDR3 protein: CASSNIAGSGELFF
clone size: .; J gene: TRBJ2-7; D gene: .; V gene: TRBV13; CDR3 DNA: TGTGCCAGCAGCTACAGGACAGACTCCTACGAGCAGTACTTC; CDR3 protein: CASSYRTDSYEQYF
clone size: .; J gene: TRBJ1-6; D gene: .; V gene: TRBV6-4; CDR3 DNA: TGTGCCAGCAGTCTTCGACTGGGCCAGGGTTCACCCCTCCACTTT; CDR3 protein: CASSLRLGQGSPLHF
clone size: .; J gene: TRBJ2-3; D gene: .; V gene: TRBV9; CDR3 DNA: TGTGCCAGCAGCGCCCAACTGGGGGCTGGGTTGGGACGTTCCACAGATACGCAGTATTTT; CDR3 protein: CASSAQLGAGLGRSTDTQYF
clone size: few; J gene: TRBJ2-5; D gene: TRBD2; V gene: TRBV4-2; CDR3 DNA: TGTGCCAGCAGCCCGGGGGGAGAAGAGACCCAGTACTTC; CDR3 protein: CASSPGGEETQYF
clone size: .; J gene: TRBJ1-1; D gene: .; V gene: TRBV14; CDR3 DNA: TGTGCCAGCAGCCAAGACAGGGACACTGAAGCTTTCTTT; CDR3 protein: CASSQDRDTEAFF
clone size: once; J gene: TRBJ2-6; D gene: .; V gene: TRBV10-3; CDR3 DNA: TGTGCCATCAGTGGGGAGCTTGTGGGAGCGGCTGGGGCCAACGTCCTGACTTTC; CDR3 protein: CAISGELVGAAGANVLTF
clone size: .; J gene: TRBJ1-6; D gene: TRBD1; V gene: TRBV27; CDR3 DNA: TGTGCCAGCAGTAGATCGGGACAGGGCCATAATTCACCCCTCCACTTT; CDR3 protein: CASSRSGQGHNSPLHF
clone size: .; J gene: TRBJ2-5; D gene: .; V gene: TRBV7-9; CDR3 DNA: TGTGCCAGCAGCTTAAGGGGCCTCCCAGAGACCCAGTACTTC; CDR3 protein: CASSLRGLPETQYF
clone size: once; J gene: TRBJ2-6; D gene: .; V gene: TRBV6-2/TRBV6-3; CDR3 DNA: TGTGCCAGCAGTCACGACATTACTGGGGCCAACGTCCTGACTTTC; CDR3 protein: CASSHDITGANVLTF
clone size: once; J gene: TRBJ2-5; D gene: TRBD1; V gene: TRBV27; CDR3 DNA: TGTGCCAGCAGCTTGGACAGGCAAGAGACCCAGTACTTC; CDR3 protein: CASSLDRQETQYF
clone size: .; J gene: TRBJ2-2; D gene: .; V gene: TRBV5-1; CDR3 DNA: TGCGCCAGCAGCCAAGACAGGAAAAACACCGGGGAGCTGTTTTTT; CDR3 protein: CASSQDRKNTGELFF
clone size: .; J gene: TRBJ1-1; D gene: .; V gene: TRBV5-1; CDR3 DNA: TGCGCCAGCAGCTTGGAGTCAGGAAACACTGAAGCTTTCTTT; CDR3 protein: CASSLESGNTEAFF
clone size: .; J gene: TRBJ2-1; D gene: .; V gene: TRBV11-2; CDR3 DNA: TGTGCCAGCAGCCCAGATAGGACGGCGGGGAATGAGCAGTTCTTC; CDR3 protein: CASSPDRTAGNEQFF
clone size: .; J gene: TRBJ1-2; D gene: .; V gene: TRBV21-1; CDR3 DNA: TGTGCCACTACAGGGTTTAATGTTGGGTATGGCTACACCTTC; CDR3 protein: CATTGFNVGYGYTF
clone size: once; J gene: TRBJ1-1; D gene: TRBD1; V gene: TRBV18; CDR3 DNA: TGTGCCAGCTCACCACCGACAGGGCCCACTGAAGCTTTCTTT; CDR3 protein: CASSPPTGPTEAFF
clone size: .; J gene: TRBJ2-7; D gene: .; V gene: TRBV7-9; CDR3 DNA: TGTGCCAGCAGCTCCCCCCCGGGCGGGACTCACTACGAGCAGTACTTC; CDR3 protein: CASSSPPGGTHYEQYF